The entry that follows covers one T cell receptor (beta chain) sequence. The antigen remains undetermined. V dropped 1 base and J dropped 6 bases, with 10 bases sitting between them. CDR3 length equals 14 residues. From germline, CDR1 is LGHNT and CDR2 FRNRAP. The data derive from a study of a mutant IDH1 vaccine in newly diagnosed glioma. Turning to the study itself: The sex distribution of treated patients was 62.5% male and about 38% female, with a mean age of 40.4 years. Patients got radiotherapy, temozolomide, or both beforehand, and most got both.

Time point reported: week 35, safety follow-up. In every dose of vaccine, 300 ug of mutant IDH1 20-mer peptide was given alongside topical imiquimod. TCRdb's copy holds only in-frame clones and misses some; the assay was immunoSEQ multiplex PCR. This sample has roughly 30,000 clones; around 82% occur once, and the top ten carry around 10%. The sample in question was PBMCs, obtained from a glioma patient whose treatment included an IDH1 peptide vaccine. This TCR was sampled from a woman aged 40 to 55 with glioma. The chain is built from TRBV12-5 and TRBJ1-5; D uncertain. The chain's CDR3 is CASGLESYGQPQHF. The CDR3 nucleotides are TGTGCTAGTGGTTTGGAAAGTTATGGTCAGCCCCAGCATTTT.